This record covers a single T cell receptor beta chain. Per the study methods: Reference gene primer amplification in the assay estimated nucleated cell counts. TCRdb's table, derived via immunoSEQ multiplex PCR, lists solely in-frame clones and lacks some. The V and J calls and the clone size are those of that table, but D and trimming were determined from the DNA. Among just over 300,000 clones listed, 90% were seen once. This sample was included in a study of blood T cell repertoires in COVID-19. Study in general: Spain, Italy and the United States supplied samples that represented acute and convalescent COVID-19.

This CDR3 region has 15 residues. Deletions cut 5 bases from V and 2 bases from J, with 16 bases between. Germline CDR1 and CDR2: LNHDA and SQIVND (reference sequence). Individuals aged about 18 to 89 years were recruited from approximately 22 US areas. Cohorts were based on clinical histories the participants reported. Sequenced material: PBMCs or T cells enriched from blood (not recorded which). V and J are TRBV19 and TRBJ2-7; perhaps TRBD2 as D (5 bases). The TCR sequence derives from a woman between 18 and 29 years old with acute COVID-19. CDR3 amino acids: CASSLIGGRPYEQYF. CDR3 nucleotides: TGTGCCAGTAGTCTGATTGGAGGTAGGCCCTACGAGCAGTACTTC.